This T cell receptor (beta chain) came from a study of cytomegalovirus exposure and HLA in healthy donors. Primers included in the PCR were 60 Vbeta and 13 Jbeta primers. Assay: immunoSEQ multiplex PCR; the TCRdb copy retains only in-frame clones and omits some. The table lists nearly 200,000 clones, 70% to 85% of them singletons. CDR1 is SQVTM and CDR2 is ANQGSEA in the germline V gene. The CDR3 covers 13 residues. V gene TRBV29-1 combines with J gene TRBJ2-7; D gene uncertain. The TCR originated in a boy aged 2 to 9 in good health and CMV-seronegative. Sequenced material: PBMCs. CDR3 coding DNA: TGCCCCCACTCCGGGTACGTGGCCTACGAGCAGTACTTC. Encoded protein: CPHSGYVAYEQYF.